This TCR beta chain derives from a study of OX40 agonist ivuxolimab in advanced cancers. About the study as a whole: Ivuxolimab was a fully human IgG2 agonistic monoclonal antibody targeting the costimulatory receptor OX40 (CD134). Of the approximately 50 patients in dose escalation, some 20 had hepatocellular carcinoma, some 15 had melanoma, 9 had renal cell carcinoma and 9 had head and neck cancer. The paper covers the monotherapy dose-escalation part of the phase I ivuxolimab trial, which included N ≈ 57 patients. The purpose of peripheral TCRbeta sequencing was to test whether ivuxolimab changed TCR sequence diversity and led to clonal T-cell expansion. Intravenous ivuxolimab was administered to patients every 2 weeks at six dose levels: 0.01, 0.1, 0.3, 1.5, 3 and 10 mg/kg. In the dose-escalation cohort, around four fifths of patients were male, and the mean age was approximately 55 years, with a range of 23 to 79. Patients were allowed to have had prior anti-PD-1, anti-PD-L1 or anti-CTLA-4 therapy, and less than 45% of the dose-escalation patients had previously received checkpoint inhibitors. Three dose-escalation patients achieved partial responses, one with hepatocellular carcinoma and two with cutaneous melanoma. Beyond this particular receptor, the publication reports: At doses of 0.1 to 3.0 mg/kg, clonal expansion of both CD4+ and CD8+ blood T cells was observed from baseline to week 6. Antigen specificity was not determined for the clonally expanded peripheral T cells. In the 0.1-3.0 mg/kg groups, partial responders had among the lowest normalized peripheral clonal expansion, particularly in CD8+ T cells. Low levels of normalized T-cell clonal expansion were also shown by some nonresponding patients. On average, CD8+ T cells showed more expanded clones than CD4+ T cells after ivuxolimab.

Genomic DNA was extracted from sorted cells for sequencing of the TCRbeta CDR3 region. The immunoSEQ Assay was used for sequencing of TCRbeta CDR3 regions. Not all clones reach the TCRdb copy of this immuneACCESS table, which keeps in-frame sequences only. Checked studies attribute under half of the gap to unresolved V genes and leave the rest unexplained. For this sample there are around 68,000 clones; 87% appear just once. The ten largest clones capture under 3.5% of the sample. The trial excluded patients who had a history of autoimmune disease or who were on systemic immunosuppression. Peripheral blood for TCR sequencing was collected from all dose cohorts at baseline, on cycle 4 day 1, and on cycle 7 day 1. Samples came from an open-label, multicenter, first-in-human phase I dose-escalation trial of ivuxolimab. Adults with locally advanced or metastatic melanoma, renal cell carcinoma, hepatocellular carcinoma or head and neck squamous cell carcinoma were enrolled in the trial. Before TCR sequencing, CD4+ T cells and CD8+ T cells from peripheral blood were sorted into separate populations.

Remarks on this clone: There is no known antigen for this receptor. There are no base qualities to consult, and no much larger clone falls within one base.

The V and J ends are trimmed by 5 bases and 5 bases, leaving 18 bases between them. Looking up the germline V gene yields CDR1 SGHTA and CDR2 FQGTGA. From the cysteine up to the phenylalanine, the CDR3 has a length of 15 residues. Just the 45-base CDR3 DNA is kept, in frame starting at base 1. Sequenced here: CD4+ or CD8+ T cells sorted from blood, sampled in a trial of the OX40 agonist ivuxolimab. The rearrangement combines TRBV7-3 with TRBJ2-5; the D match is possibly TRBD1 or TRBD2, with 5 bases aligned in each. This TCR was recovered from an adult with an advanced solid tumor such as melanoma, head and neck, liver or kidney cancer. The CDR3 region has the sequence CASSRNRDAGETQYF. The sequence in DNA is TGTGCCAGCAGCCGAAACCGGGACGCCGGGGAGACCCAGTACTTC.